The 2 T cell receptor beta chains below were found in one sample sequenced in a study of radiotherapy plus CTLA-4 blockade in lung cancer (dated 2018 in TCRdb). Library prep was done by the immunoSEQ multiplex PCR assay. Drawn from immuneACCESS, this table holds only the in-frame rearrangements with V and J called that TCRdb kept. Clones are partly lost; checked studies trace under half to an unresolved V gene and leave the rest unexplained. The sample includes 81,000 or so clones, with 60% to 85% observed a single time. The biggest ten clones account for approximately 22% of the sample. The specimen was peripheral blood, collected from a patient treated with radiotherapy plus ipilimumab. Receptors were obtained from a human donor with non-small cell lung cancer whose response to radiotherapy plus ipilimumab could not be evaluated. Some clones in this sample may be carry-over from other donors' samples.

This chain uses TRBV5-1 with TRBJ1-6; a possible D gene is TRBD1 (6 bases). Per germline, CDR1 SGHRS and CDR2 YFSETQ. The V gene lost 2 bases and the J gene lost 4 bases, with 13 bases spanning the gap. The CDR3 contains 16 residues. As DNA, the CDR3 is TGCGCCAGCAGCTTTGGCCTACAGGGATATAATTCACCCCTCCACTTT. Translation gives CASSFGLQGYNSPLHF.

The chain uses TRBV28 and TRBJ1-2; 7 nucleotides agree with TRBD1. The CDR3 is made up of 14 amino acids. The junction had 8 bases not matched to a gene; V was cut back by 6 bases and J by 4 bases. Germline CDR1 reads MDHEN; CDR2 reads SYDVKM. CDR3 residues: CASRSGQLVYGYTF. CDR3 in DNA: TGTGCCAGCAGGTCGGGACAGCTAGTCTATGGCTACACCTTC.